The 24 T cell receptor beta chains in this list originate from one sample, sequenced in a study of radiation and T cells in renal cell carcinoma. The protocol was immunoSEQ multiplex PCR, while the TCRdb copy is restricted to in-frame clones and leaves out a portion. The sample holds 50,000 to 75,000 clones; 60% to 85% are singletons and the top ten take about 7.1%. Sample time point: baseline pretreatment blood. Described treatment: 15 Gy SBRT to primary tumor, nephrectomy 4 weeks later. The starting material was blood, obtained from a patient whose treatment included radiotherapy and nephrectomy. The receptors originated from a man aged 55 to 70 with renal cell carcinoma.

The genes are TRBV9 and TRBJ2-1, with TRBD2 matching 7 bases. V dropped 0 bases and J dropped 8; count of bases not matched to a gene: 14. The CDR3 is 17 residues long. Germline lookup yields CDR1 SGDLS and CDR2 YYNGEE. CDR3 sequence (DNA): TGTGCCAGCAGCGTAGCGGGCGGGAGTCATCATCAGGATGAGCAGTTCTTC. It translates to CASSVAGGSHHQDEQFF.

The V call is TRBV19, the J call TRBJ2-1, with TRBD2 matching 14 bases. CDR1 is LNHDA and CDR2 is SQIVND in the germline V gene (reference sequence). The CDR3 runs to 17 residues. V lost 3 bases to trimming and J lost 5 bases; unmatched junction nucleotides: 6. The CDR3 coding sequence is TGTGCCAGTAGTATGGGACTAGCGGGAGATCGGCACAATGAGCAGTTCTTC. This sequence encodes CASSMGLAGDRHNEQFF.

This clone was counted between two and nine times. CDR3 protein: CASSPVRGWGYEQYF. The CDR3 DNA reads as TGTGCCAGCAGCCCCGTGAGGGGGTGGGGCTACGAGCAGTACTTC. The V call is TRBV9, the J call TRBJ2-7, with D possibly TRBD1 on 6 matching bases. Trimming removed 4 bases at V and 3 bases at J, with 17 bases between. The length of the CDR3 is 15 residues. The germline V gene has CDR1 SGDLS and CDR2 YYNGEE.

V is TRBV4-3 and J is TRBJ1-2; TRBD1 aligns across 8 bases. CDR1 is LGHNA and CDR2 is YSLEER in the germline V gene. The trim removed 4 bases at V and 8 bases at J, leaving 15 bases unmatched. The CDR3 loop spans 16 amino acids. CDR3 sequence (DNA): TGCGCCAGCAGCCTTATGAACGGACAGGGTTTCGTCGGCTACACCTTC. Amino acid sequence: CASSLMNGQGFVGYTF.

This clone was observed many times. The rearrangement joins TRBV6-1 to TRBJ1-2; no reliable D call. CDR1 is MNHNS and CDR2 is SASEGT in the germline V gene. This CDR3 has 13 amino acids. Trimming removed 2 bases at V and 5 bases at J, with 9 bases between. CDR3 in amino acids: CASSEMAEYGYTF. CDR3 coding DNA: TGTGCCAGCAGTGAAATGGCAGAGTATGGCTACACCTTC.

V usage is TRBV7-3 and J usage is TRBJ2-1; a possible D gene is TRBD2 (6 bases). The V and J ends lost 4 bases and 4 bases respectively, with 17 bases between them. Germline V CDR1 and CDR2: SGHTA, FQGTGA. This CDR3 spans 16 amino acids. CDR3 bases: TGTGCCAGCAGCTCACTAGCCGGAGGGGCTTACAATGAGCAGTTCTTC. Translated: CASSSLAGGAYNEQFF.

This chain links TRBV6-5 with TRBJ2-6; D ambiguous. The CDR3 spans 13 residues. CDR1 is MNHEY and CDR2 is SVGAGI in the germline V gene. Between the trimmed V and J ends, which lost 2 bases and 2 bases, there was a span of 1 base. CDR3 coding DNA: TGTGCCAGCAGTTACGCTGGGGCCAACGTCCTGACTTTC. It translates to CASSYAGANVLTF.

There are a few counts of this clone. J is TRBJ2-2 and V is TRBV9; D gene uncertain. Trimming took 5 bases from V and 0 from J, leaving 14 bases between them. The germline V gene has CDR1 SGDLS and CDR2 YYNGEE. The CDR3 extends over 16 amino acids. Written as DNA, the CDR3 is TGTGCCAGCAGTTTGAGGCACCACCCGAACACCGGGGAGCTGTTTTTT. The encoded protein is CASSLRHHPNTGELFF. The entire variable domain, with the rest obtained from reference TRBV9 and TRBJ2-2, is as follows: DSGVTQTPKHLITATGQRVTLRCSPRSGDLSVYWYQQSLDQGLQFLIQYYNGEERAKGNILERFSAQQFPDLHSELNLSSLELGDSALYFCASSLRHHPNTGELFFGEGSRLTVL.

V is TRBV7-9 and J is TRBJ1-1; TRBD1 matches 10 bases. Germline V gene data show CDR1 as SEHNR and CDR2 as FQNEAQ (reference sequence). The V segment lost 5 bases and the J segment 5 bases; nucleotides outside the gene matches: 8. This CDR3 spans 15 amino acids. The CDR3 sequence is CASSASGQGLTEAFF. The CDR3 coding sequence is TGTGCCAGCAGCGCTTCGGGACAGGGGCTAACTGAAGCTTTCTTT.

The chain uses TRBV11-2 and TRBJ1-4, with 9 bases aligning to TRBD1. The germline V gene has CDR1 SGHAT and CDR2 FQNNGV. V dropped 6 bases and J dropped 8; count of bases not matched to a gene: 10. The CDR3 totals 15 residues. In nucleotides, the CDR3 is TGTGCCAGCAGTCTAACAGGGGGCTGGGAGGAAAAACTGTTTTTT. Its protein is CASSLTGGWEEKLFF.

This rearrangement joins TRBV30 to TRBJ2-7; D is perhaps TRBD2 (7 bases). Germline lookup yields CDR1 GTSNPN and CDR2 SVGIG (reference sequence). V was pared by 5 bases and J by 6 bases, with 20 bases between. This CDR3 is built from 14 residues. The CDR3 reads CAWALRGGAFEQYF. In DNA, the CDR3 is TGTGCCTGGGCTCTCAGAGGGGGGGCTTTCGAGCAGTACTTC.

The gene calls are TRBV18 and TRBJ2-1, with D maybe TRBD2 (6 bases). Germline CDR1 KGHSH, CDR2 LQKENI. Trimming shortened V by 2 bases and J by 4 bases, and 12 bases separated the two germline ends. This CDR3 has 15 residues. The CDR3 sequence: CASSPSSGPYNEQFF. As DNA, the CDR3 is TGTGCCAGCTCACCAAGCAGCGGGCCTTACAATGAGCAGTTCTTC.

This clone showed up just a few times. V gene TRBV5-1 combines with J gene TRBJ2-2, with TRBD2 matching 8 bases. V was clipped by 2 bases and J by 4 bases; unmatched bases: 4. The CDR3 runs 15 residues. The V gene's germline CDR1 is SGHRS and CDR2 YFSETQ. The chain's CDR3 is CASSLISGSTGELFF. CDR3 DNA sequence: TGCGCCAGCAGCTTAATAAGCGGGAGCACCGGGGAGCTGTTTTTT.

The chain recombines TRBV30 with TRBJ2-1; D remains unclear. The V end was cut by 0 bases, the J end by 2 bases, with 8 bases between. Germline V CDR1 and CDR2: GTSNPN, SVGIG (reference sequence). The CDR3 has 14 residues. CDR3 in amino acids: CAWSVRSTYNEQFF. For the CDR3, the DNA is TGTGCCTGGAGTGTGAGAAGTACCTACAATGAGCAGTTCTTC.

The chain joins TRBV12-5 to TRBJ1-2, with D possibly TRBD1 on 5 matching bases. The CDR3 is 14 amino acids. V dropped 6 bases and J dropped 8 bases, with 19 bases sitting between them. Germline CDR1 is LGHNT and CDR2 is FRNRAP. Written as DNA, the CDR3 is TGTGCTAGTGGCCCCTCCTCGGGGGAGGAAGGCTACACCTTC. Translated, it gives CASGPSSGEEGYTF. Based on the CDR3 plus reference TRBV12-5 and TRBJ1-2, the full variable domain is DARVTQTPRHKVTEMGQEVTMRCQPILGHNTVFWYRQTMMQGLELLAYFRNRAPLDDSGMPKDRFSAEMPDATLATLKIQPSEPRDSAVYFCASGPSSGEEGYTFGSGTRLTVV.

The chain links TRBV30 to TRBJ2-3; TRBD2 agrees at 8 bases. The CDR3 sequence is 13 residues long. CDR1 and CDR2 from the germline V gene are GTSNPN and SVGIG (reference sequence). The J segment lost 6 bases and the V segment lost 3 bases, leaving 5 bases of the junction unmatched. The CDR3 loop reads CAWSRGGRDTQYF. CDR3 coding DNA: TGTGCCTGGAGCCGGGGGGGGCGGGATACGCAGTATTTT.

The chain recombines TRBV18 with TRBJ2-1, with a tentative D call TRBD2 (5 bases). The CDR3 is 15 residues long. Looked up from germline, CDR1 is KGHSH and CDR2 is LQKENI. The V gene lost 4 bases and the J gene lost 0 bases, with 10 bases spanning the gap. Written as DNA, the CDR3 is TGTGCCAGCTCACTCGGACTCAGCTCCTACAATGAGCAGTTCTTC. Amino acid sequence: CASSLGLSSYNEQFF.

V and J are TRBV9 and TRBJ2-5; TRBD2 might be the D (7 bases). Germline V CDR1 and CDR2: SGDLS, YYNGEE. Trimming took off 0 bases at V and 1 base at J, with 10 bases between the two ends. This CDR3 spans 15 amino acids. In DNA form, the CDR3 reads TGTGCCAGCAGCGTAGAGGGGGGGCCCCAAGAGACCCAGTACTTC. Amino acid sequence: CASSVEGGPQETQYF.

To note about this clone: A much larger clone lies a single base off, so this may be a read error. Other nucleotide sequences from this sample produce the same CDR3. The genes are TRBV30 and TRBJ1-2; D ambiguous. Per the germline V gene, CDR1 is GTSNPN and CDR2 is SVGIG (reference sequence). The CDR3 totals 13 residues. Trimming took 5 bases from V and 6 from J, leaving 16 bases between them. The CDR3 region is CAWGRDRPHGYTF. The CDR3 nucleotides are TGTGCCTGGGGGAGAGACCGCCCGCATGGCTACACCTTC.

DNA for the CDR3: TGTGCCAGCAGCTTGGATCGGGATACGCAGTATTTT. This gives the protein CASSLDRDTQYF. The chain is built from TRBV5-4 and TRBJ2-3, with D unclear. Germline CDR1 and CDR2: SGHNT and YYREEE (reference sequence). The CDR3 loop spans 12 amino acids. V lost 0 bases to trimming and J lost 6 bases, with 5 bases between them.

The CDR3 sequence: CASRGGVNNQPQHF. The CDR3 DNA follows: TGTGCCAGCAGGGGAGGGGTAAACAATCAGCCCCAGCATTTT. The chain is built from TRBV28 and TRBJ1-5, with D maybe TRBD1 (5 bases). Germline-derived CDR1 and CDR2 are MDHEN and SYDVKM. CDR3 length equals 14 residues. Trimming removed 6 bases from V and 3 bases from J, with 12 bases in between.

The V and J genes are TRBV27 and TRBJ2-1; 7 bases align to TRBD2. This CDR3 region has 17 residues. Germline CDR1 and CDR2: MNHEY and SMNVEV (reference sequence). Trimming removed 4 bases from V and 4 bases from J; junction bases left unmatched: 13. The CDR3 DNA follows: TGTGCCAGCAGTTGGGTTCCCTTCGCGGGGGTATACAATGAGCAGTTCTTC. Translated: CASSWVPFAGVYNEQFF.

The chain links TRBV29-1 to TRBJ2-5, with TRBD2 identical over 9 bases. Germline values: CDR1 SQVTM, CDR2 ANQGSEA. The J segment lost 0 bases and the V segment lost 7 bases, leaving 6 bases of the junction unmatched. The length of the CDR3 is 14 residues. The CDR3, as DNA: TGCAGCGCAAAGATAGCGGGGGACCAAGAGACCCAGTACTTC. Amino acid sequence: CSAKIAGDQETQYF.

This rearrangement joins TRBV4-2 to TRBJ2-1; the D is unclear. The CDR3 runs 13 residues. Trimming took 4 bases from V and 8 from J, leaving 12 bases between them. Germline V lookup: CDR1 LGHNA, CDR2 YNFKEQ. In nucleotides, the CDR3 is TGTGCCAGCAGCCCCCGGTGGAAAGATGAGCAGTTCTTC. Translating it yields CASSPRWKDEQFF.